This is a list of T cell receptor beta chains from one sample in a study of T-cell reconstitution after alpha-beta-depleted transplantation in children. TCRdb used MiXCR to reprocess the PCR reads, holding one entry per CDR3 protein. The sample lists tens of thousands of distinct CDR3 sequences, about 50% occurring once. This material consisted of peripheral blood, taken before TCRalphabeta/CD19-depleted stem cell transplant. Receptor source: a boy in the first two years of life with SCID, due to receive a stem cell transplant. Both conserved end residues are part of each CDR3. The D gene is left open where the match is weak. Clone size, where shown, is once, few, many, or a class for clones that have expanded.

v_gene: TRBV13; abundance: -; len: 13; j_gene: TRBJ2-7; d_gene: -; CDR3nt: TGTGCCAGCAGCCCAGGGAGGACCCCGGAGCAGTACTTC; CDR3aa: CASSPGRTPEQYF
v_gene: TRBV9; abundance: -; len: 15; j_gene: TRBJ2-7; d_gene: -; CDR3nt: TGTGCCAGCAGCCCCGACCCCAGGGTCCCCTACGAGCAGTACTTC; CDR3aa: CASSPDPRVPYEQYF
v_gene: TRBV5-5; abundance: -; len: 17; j_gene: TRBJ2-6; d_gene: TRBD1; CDR3nt: TGTGCCAGCAGCTTGGATGGGACAGGGGTAGGGGCCAACGTCCTGACTTTC; CDR3aa: CASSLDGTGVGANVLTF
v_gene: TRBV5-1; abundance: -; len: 14; j_gene: TRBJ1-1; d_gene: -; CDR3nt: TGCGCCAGCAGTCGAGCAGGGGAGGGCACTGAAGCTTTCTTT; CDR3aa: CASSRAGEGTEAFF
v_gene: TRBV29-1; abundance: medium-sized; len: 15; j_gene: TRBJ2-4; d_gene: -; CDR3nt: TGCAGCGTTGAATCGGCAGGGAACGCCAAAAACATTCAGTACTTC; CDR3aa: CSVESAGNAKNIQYF
v_gene: TRBV10-2; abundance: few; len: 15; j_gene: TRBJ2-1; d_gene: TRBD1; CDR3nt: TGCGCCAGCAGTGCGCCGGGACAGGGAAAGGATGAGCAGTTCTTC; CDR3aa: CASSAPGQGKDEQFF
v_gene: TRBV5-6; abundance: -; len: 14; j_gene: TRBJ2-7; d_gene: -; CDR3nt: TGTGCCAGCAGCTTGTACGGTTCCGGATACGAGCAGTACTTC; CDR3aa: CASSLYGSGYEQYF
v_gene: TRBV5-1; abundance: -; len: 15; j_gene: TRBJ2-2; d_gene: TRBD1; CDR3nt: TGCGCCAGCAGCTCTCGGACAGGGGGCACCGGGGAGCTGTTTTTT; CDR3aa: CASSSRTGGTGELFF
v_gene: TRBV6-5; abundance: -; len: 15; j_gene: TRBJ2-1; d_gene: -; CDR3nt: TGTGCCAGCAGTTCCGGGGCGTCAAGAGACAATGAGCAGTTCTTC; CDR3aa: CASSSGASRDNEQFF
v_gene: TRBV7-9; abundance: -; len: 14; j_gene: TRBJ1-5; d_gene: -; CDR3nt: TGTGCCAGCCCGAGGTGGTCCGCAGATCAGCCCCAGCATTTT; CDR3aa: CASPRWSADQPQHF
v_gene: TRBV3-1; abundance: once; len: 15; j_gene: TRBJ2-2; d_gene: -; CDR3nt: TGTGCCAGCAGCCAAGATCTTCATGGGCCCGGGGAGCTGTTTTTT; CDR3aa: CASSQDLHGPGELFF
v_gene: TRBV14; abundance: -; len: 14; j_gene: TRBJ1-1; d_gene: -; CDR3nt: TGTGCCAGCAGCCAACAGGTAGCGAACACTGAAGCTTTCTTT; CDR3aa: CASSQQVANTEAFF
v_gene: TRBV10-3; abundance: few; len: 15; j_gene: TRBJ1-3; d_gene: -; CDR3nt: TGTGCCATCAGTCCGGAAATGGACCGCACAAACACCATATATTTT; CDR3aa: CAISPEMDRTNTIYF
v_gene: TRBV20-1; abundance: -; len: 12; j_gene: TRBJ2-5; d_gene: -; CDR3nt: TGCGGCGGAGTGGGATTCCAAGAGACCCAGTACTTC; CDR3aa: CGGVGFQETQYF
v_gene: TRBV29-1; abundance: -; len: 13; j_gene: TRBJ2-3; d_gene: -; CDR3nt: TGCAGCGTTGTGTCCGGTAGCACAGATACGCAGTATTTT; CDR3aa: CSVVSGSTDTQYF
v_gene: TRBV7-8; abundance: -; len: 16; j_gene: TRBJ2-5; d_gene: TRBD2; CDR3nt: TGTGCCAGCAGCTTAGGGGTTAGCGGGGAGGATGAGACCCAGTACTTC; CDR3aa: CASSLGVSGEDETQYF
v_gene: TRBV9; abundance: -; len: 14; j_gene: TRBJ1-2; d_gene: TRBD1; CDR3nt: TGTGCCAGCATCGCCGGACAGGGGGACTATGGCTACACCTTC; CDR3aa: CASIAGQGDYGYTF
v_gene: TRBV5-1; abundance: -; len: 13; j_gene: TRBJ2-1; d_gene: -; CDR3nt: TGCGCCAGCAGCTTACCTAACGGCAATGAGCAGTTCTTC; CDR3aa: CASSLPNGNEQFF
v_gene: TRBV5-1; abundance: -; len: 15; j_gene: TRBJ1-2; d_gene: -; CDR3nt: TGCGCCAGCAGCTTGGTCCCAGGGGCAAACTATGGCTACACCTTC; CDR3aa: CASSLVPGANYGYTF
v_gene: TRBV20-1; abundance: -; len: 14; j_gene: TRBJ1-1; d_gene: TRBD1; CDR3nt: TGCAGTGTCCGCCGACAGGGGTCGGCCACTGAAGCTTTCTTT; CDR3aa: CSVRRQGSATEAFF
v_gene: TRBV6-1; abundance: -; len: 14; j_gene: TRBJ2-3; d_gene: -; CDR3nt: TGTGCCAGCAGTATGACAGCTAGCACAGATACGCAGTATTTT; CDR3aa: CASSMTASTDTQYF
v_gene: TRBV3-1; abundance: -; len: 18; j_gene: TRBJ2-3; d_gene: TRBD2; CDR3nt: TGTGCCAGCAACCAAGATTGGGCAGAGCGGGGGGTTACAGATACGCAGTATTTT; CDR3aa: CASNQDWAERGVTDTQYF
v_gene: TRBV12-3/TRBV12-4; abundance: -; len: 14; j_gene: TRBJ2-1; d_gene: TRBD2; CDR3nt: TGTGCCAGCAGTCTGGGACTAGGCCCTTCAGAGCAGTTCTTC; CDR3aa: CASSLGLGPSEQFF
v_gene: TRBV20-1; abundance: few; len: 17; j_gene: TRBJ1-5; d_gene: -; CDR3nt: TGCAGTGCTAGAGATAAGGGCCGTGGGGGAGGGAATCAGCCCCAGCATTTT; CDR3aa: CSARDKGRGGGNQPQHF
v_gene: TRBV27; abundance: -; len: 16; j_gene: TRBJ2-3; d_gene: -; CDR3nt: TGTGCCAGCAGTTTACTGGCTGTACCTAGCACAGATACGCAGTATTTT; CDR3aa: CASSLLAVPSTDTQYF
v_gene: TRBV20-1; abundance: -; len: 16; j_gene: TRBJ2-3; d_gene: TRBD2; CDR3nt: TGCAGTGCTAAGACTAGCGGGGGTCGTGGCACAGATACGCAGTATTTT; CDR3aa: CSAKTSGGRGTDTQYF